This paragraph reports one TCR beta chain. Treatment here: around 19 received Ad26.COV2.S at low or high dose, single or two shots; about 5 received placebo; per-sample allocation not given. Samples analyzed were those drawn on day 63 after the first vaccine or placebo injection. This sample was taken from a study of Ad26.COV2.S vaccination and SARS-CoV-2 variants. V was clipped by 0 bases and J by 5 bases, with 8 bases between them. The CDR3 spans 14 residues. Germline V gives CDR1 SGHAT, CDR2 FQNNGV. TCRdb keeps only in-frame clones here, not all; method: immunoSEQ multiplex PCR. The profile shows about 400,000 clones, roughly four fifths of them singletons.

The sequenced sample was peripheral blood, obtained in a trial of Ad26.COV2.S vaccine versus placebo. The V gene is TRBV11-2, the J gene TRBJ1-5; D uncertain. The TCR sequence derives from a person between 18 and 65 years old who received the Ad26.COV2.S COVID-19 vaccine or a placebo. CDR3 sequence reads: CASSLDPSYQPQHF. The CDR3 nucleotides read TGTGCCAGCAGCTTAGATCCTTCCTATCAGCCCCAGCATTTT.